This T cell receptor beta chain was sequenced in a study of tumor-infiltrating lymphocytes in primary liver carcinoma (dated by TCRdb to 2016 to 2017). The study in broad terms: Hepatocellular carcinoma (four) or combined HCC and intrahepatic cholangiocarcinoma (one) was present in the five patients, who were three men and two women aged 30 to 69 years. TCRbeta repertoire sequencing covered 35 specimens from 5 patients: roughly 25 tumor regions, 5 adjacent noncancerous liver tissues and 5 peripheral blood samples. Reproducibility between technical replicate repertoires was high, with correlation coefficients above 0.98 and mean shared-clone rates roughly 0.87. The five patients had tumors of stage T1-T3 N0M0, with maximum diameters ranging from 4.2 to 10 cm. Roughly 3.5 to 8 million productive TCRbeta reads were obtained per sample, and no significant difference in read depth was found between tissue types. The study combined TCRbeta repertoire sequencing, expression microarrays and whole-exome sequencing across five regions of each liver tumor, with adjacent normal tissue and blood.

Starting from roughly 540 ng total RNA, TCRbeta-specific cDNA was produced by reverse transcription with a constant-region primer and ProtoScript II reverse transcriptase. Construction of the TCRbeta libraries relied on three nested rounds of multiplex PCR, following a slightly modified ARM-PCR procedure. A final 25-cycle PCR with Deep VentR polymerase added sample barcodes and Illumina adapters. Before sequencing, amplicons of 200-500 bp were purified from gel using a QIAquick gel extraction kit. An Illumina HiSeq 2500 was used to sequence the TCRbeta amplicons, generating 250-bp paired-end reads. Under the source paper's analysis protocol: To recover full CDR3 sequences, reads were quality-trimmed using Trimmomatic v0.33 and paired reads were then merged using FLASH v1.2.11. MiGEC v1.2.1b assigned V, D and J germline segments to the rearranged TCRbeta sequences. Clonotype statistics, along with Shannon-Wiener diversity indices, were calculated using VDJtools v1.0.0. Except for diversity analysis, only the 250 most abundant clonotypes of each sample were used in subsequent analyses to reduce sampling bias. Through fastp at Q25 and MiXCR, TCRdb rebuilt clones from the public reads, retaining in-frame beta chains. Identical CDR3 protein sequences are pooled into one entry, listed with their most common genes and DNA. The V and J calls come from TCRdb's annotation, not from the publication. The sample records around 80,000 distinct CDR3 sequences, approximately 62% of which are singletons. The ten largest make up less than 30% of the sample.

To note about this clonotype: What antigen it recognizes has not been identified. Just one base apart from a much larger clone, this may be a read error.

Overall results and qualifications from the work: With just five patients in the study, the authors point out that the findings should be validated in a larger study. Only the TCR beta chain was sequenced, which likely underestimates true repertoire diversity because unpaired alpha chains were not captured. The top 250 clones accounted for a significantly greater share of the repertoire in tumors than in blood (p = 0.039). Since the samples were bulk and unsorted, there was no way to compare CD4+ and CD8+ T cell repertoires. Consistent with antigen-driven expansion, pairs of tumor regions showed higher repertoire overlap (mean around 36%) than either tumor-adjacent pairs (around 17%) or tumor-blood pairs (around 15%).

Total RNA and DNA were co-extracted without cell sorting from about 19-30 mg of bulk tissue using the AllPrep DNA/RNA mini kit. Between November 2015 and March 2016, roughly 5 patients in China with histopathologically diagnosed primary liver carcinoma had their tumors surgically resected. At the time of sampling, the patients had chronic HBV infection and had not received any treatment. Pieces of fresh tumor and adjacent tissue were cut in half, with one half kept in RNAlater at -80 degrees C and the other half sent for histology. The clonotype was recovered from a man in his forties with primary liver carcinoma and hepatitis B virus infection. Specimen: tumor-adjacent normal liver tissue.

The sequenced DNA is TGTGCCAGCAGCCAGGATACGGGAGCCGATACGCAGTATTTT. Its protein is CASSQDTGADTQYF. Here the chain combines TRBV7-9 and TRBJ2-3; the D gene is perhaps TRBD2, from 6 matching bases. Measured from the cysteine to the phenylalanine, the CDR3 is 14 residues long. Only the CDR3 DNA stays, 42 bases, in frame from base 1. The germline V gene (reference sequence) sets CDR1 to SEHNR and CDR2 to FQNEAQ. V loses 5 bases, J loses 6 bases, and the germline ends lie 15 bases apart.